These 20 T cell receptor beta chains originate from one sample sequenced in a study of cytomegalovirus exposure and HLA in healthy donors. PCR primers comprised 60 Vbeta and 13 Jbeta primers. The method was immunoSEQ multiplex PCR; TCRdb's version includes in-frame clones alone and lacks a portion of them. Among about 160,000 clones, around 80% were seen once, and the ten largest hold approximately 2.3%. Sequencing was performed on PBMCs. These receptors originate from a female donor in good health and CMV-seronegative.

This clone was picked up a small number of times. This sequence joins TRBV27 and TRBJ2-1; D may be TRBD2 (6 bases). Trimming took 3 bases from V and 4 from J, leaving 13 bases between them. There are 15 residues in the CDR3. From germline, CDR1 is MNHEY and CDR2 SMNVEV (reference sequence). The CDR3 spells CASSFSLSGYNEQFF. CDR3 nucleotide sequence: TGTGCCAGCAGTTTTTCTCTTAGCGGTTACAATGAGCAGTTCTTC.

This clone was detected only a few times. The chain couples TRBV5-6 to TRBJ1-2; D is unclear. Trimming pared 1 base from V and 2 bases from J, leaving 12 bases between. The germline gives CDR1 SGHDT, CDR2 YYEEEE. CDR3 length: 15 amino acids. CDR3 in DNA: TGTGCCAGCAGCTTGATAGGACTGAACAACTATGGCTACACCTTC. Translation: CASSLIGLNNYGYTF.

The genes are TRBV12-5 and TRBJ2-2; maybe TRBD2 (5 bases). The germline V gene has CDR1 LGHNT and CDR2 FRNRAP. The length of the CDR3 is 17 residues. The germline V and J ends were trimmed by 0 bases and 0 bases, with 11 bases remaining between them. The CDR3 here is CASGLVLRAANTGELFF. The CDR3 coding sequence is TGTGCTAGTGGTTTGGTACTGAGGGCCGCGAACACCGGGGAGCTGTTTTTT.

The rearrangement uses TRBV11-3 and TRBJ2-5, with a possible D match to TRBD2 (7 bases). The CDR3 totals 17 residues. V was cut by 4 bases and J by 7 bases, with 25 bases left in between. Germline V gene data show CDR1 as SGHNT and CDR2 as YENEEA. CDR3 in DNA: TGTGCCAGCAGCTCCGGGGGGCTCACCGGGACAACGGGGACCCAGTACTTC. It encodes CASSSGGLTGTTGTQYF.

The chain employs TRBV7-6 and TRBJ2-2, with a tentative D call TRBD1 (5 bases). The CDR3 is 15 amino acids. Per the germline V gene, CDR1 is SGHVS and CDR2 is FNYEAQ. The V and J ends lost 2 bases and 4 bases respectively, with 11 bases between them. The CDR3 bases are TGTGCCAGCAGCTTAAACTCTAGGGGCACCGGGGAGCTGTTTTTT. Its translation is CASSLNSRGTGELFF.

The chain combines TRBV6-1 with TRBJ2-3; maybe TRBD2 (5 bases). V lost 2 bases to trimming and J lost 3 bases, with 12 bases between them. The CDR3 extends over 15 amino acids. Germline V gene lookup returns CDR1 MNHNS and CDR2 SASEGT. The CDR3 DNA is TGTGCCAGCAGTGAACCAGTAGCGTTTACAGATACGCAGTATTTT. Its protein is CASSEPVAFTDTQYF.

This chain links TRBV6-6 with TRBJ1-2, with a possible D match to TRBD1 (5 bases). Germline CDR1 is MNHNY and CDR2 is SVGAGI (reference sequence). The CDR3 consists of 11 residues. Trimming pared 5 bases from V and 6 bases from J, leaving 7 bases between. CDR3 DNA: TGTGCCAGCAGTCGGGGGGATGGCTACACCTTC. Its translation is CASSRGDGYTF.

J is TRBJ1-1 and V is TRBV27; tentative D call: TRBD1 (6 bases). CDR1 and CDR2 from the germline V gene are MNHEY and SMNVEV (reference sequence). V dropped 3 bases and J dropped 2 bases, with 13 bases sitting between them. The CDR3 is 15 amino acids. The DNA for the CDR3 is TGTGCCAGCAGTTTCTCGACAGGACCCAACACTGAAGCTTTCTTT. This gives the protein CASSFSTGPNTEAFF.

This clone has more than one count but fewer than ten. This rearrangement joins TRBV6-1 to TRBJ1-1; D possibly corresponds to TRBD1 (5 bases). V dropped 9 bases and J dropped 0 bases, with 11 bases sitting between them. CDR3 length: 13 amino acids. Germline values: CDR1 MNHNS, CDR2 SASEGT. The CDR3 sequence is CASAGPVNTEAFF. CDR3 nucleotides: TGTGCCAGTGCGGGGCCAGTGAACACTGAAGCTTTCTTT.

This chain links TRBV10-3 with TRBJ2-3; possible D gene TRBD2, 5 bases. V lost 4 bases, J lost 4 bases, and 9 bases lay in between. The CDR3 spans 13 residues. Germline lookup yields CDR1 ENHRY and CDR2 SYGVKD. The CDR3 sequence is CAISVSAADTQYF. CDR3 in DNA: TGTGCCATCAGTGTTAGCGCCGCAGATACGCAGTATTTT.

This chain connects TRBV4-3 to TRBJ1-4; D unclear. V shed 4 bases and J shed 8 bases, with 11 bases lying between them. There are 13 residues in the CDR3. Germline V gene lookup returns CDR1 LGHNA and CDR2 YSLEER. CDR3 nucleotides: TGCGCCAGCAGCCGAGGGTTCGGAGAAAAACTGTTTTTT. Protein product: CASSRGFGEKLFF.

The J gene is TRBJ2-5, the V gene TRBV5-1, with a tentative D call TRBD1 (5 bases). Looked up from germline, CDR1 is SGHRS and CDR2 is YFSETQ. The V end lost 1 base, the J end lost 6 bases, and 13 bases lay between the germline ends. The CDR3 totals 14 residues. The chain's CDR3 is CASSLPAGKQTQYF. The CDR3, as DNA: TGCGCCAGCAGCTTGCCTGCAGGGAAGCAGACCCAGTACTTC.

This clone was observed a few times. This chain uses TRBV7-6 with TRBJ1-6, with TRBD1 matching 7 bases. The germline V gene encodes CDR1 SGHVS and CDR2 FNYEAQ. J lost 7 bases, V lost 8 bases, and 8 bases had no gene match. The length of the CDR3 is 14 residues. Here the CDR3 reads CASAPGTVNSPLHF. DNA of the CDR3: TGTGCCAGCGCGCCCGGGACAGTAAATTCACCCCTCCACTTT.

This chain links TRBV15 with TRBJ2-1, with 14 bases identical to TRBD2. This CDR3 has 15 amino acids. V lost 5 bases to trimming and J lost 9 bases; unmatched junction nucleotides: 6. Looked up from germline, CDR1 is LNHNV and CDR2 is YYDKDF (reference sequence). The CDR3 protein is CATSEGLAGAIEQFF. CDR3 in DNA: TGTGCCACCAGCGAGGGACTAGCGGGGGCTATTGAGCAGTTCTTC. Full variable domain (missing parts from reference TRBV15 and TRBJ2-1): DAMVIQNPRYQVTQFGKPVTLSCSQTLNHNVMYWYQQKSSQAPKLLFHYYDKDFNNEADTPDNFQSRRPNTSFCFLDIRSPGLGDTAMYLCATSEGLAGAIEQFFGPGTRLTVL.

The chain links TRBV6-5 to TRBJ1-5; the match to TRBD1 covers 8 bases. This CDR3 has 15 residues. Germline V gene sequence: CDR1 MNHEY, CDR2 SVGAGI. V shed 6 bases, J shed 4 bases, and the junction held 8 bases outside the gene matches. CDR3 amino acids: CASSVRQGSNQPQHF. CDR3 nucleotide sequence: TGTGCCAGCAGCGTCCGACAGGGGTCTAATCAGCCCCAGCATTTT.

This sequence joins TRBV5-1 and TRBJ1-1; unclear D gene. The CDR3 covers 13 residues. CDR1 is SGHRS, CDR2 YFSETQ, per germline. Trimming took 4 bases from V and 0 from J, leaving 7 bases between them. The DNA of the CDR3 is TGCGCCAGCAGCGTGGCTTTGAACACTGAAGCTTTCTTT. This codes for CASSVALNTEAFF.

This clone was counted between two and nine times. The V and J genes are TRBV6-1 and TRBJ1-5; tentative D call: TRBD1 (5 bases). This CDR3 comprises 12 residues. The V end was cut by 5 bases, the J end by 4 bases, with 6 bases between. Germline V gene data show CDR1 as MNHNS and CDR2 as SASEGT. The CDR3 region has the DNA TGTGCCAGCAGTCAGGGAAATCAGCCCCAGCATTTT. Protein sequence: CASSQGNQPQHF.

The gene calls are TRBV7-9 and TRBJ2-2; weak D call: TRBD1 (5 bases). Germline lookup yields CDR1 SEHNR and CDR2 FQNEAQ (reference sequence). CDR3 length: 15 amino acids. Trimming left V 5 bases short and J 0 bases short, with 10 bases between. CDR3 in amino acids: CASSNRFANTGELFF. CDR3 sequence (DNA): TGTGCCAGCAGCAACAGGTTCGCGAACACCGGGGAGCTGTTTTTT.

The chain combines TRBV4-1 with TRBJ2-7; 7 nucleotides agree with TRBD1. J gave up 5 bases and V 3 bases, and 7 bases lay outside the gene matches. CDR1 is MGHRA and CDR2 is YSYEKL in the germline V gene. The CDR3 runs to 14 residues. The CDR3 region is CASSHPDRINEQYF. CDR3 sequence (DNA): TGCGCCAGCAGCCACCCGGACAGGATCAACGAGCAGTACTTC.

The chain recombines TRBV4-3 with TRBJ2-5, with TRBD2 identical over 10 bases. Unmatched junction bases numbered 3, after V lost 1 base and J lost 1 base. Germline lookup yields CDR1 LGHNA and CDR2 YSLEER. The CDR3 has 16 amino acids. The CDR3 coding sequence is TGCGCCAGCAGCCAAGGGAGGACTAGCGGCCAAGAGACCCAGTACTTC. This sequence encodes CASSQGRTSGQETQYF.